In its sample, the clone carrying this TCR beta chain was seen a few times. Its antigen is not identified. Clones were read by immunoSEQ multiplex PCR, and TCRdb kept only the in-frame ones, dropping some. Of about 87,000 clones listed, around 87% are singletons. V dropped 6 bases and J dropped 0 bases, with 11 bases sitting between them. This CDR3 comprises 15 residues. Germline V CDR1 and CDR2: ENHRY, SYGVKD. The sample belongs to a study of radiotherapy plus CTLA-4 blockade in lung cancer. Regarding the study as a whole: TCR clones from tumors expanded in blood after radiotherapy plus ipilimumab. According to reports, early shifts in blood T cell clones, alongside interferon-beta, forecast response most accurately.

Focal radiation was given together with CTLA-4 blockade (ipilimumab) to patients with chemo-refractory metastatic non-small-cell lung cancer. The sample was peripheral blood, taken from a patient treated with radiotherapy plus ipilimumab. The chain is built from TRBV10-3 and TRBJ2-2; D is possibly TRBD2 (6 bases). The receptor was derived from a human donor with non-small cell lung cancer that progressed on radiotherapy plus ipilimumab. The CDR3 loop is CAIRIAETNTGELFF. The CDR3 coding sequence is TGTGCCATCAGGATAGCGGAGACGAACACCGGGGAGCTGTTTTTT.